What follows are 18 T cell receptor beta chains derived from one specimen sequenced in a study of T cell responses to AZD1222 COVID-19 vaccine. Assay: immunoSEQ multiplex PCR; the TCRdb copy retains only in-frame clones and omits some. The sample gives about 130,000 clones, roughly 89% of which show up once; more than 0.95% is in the top ten. Sequenced material: peripheral blood, taken 28 days after the second AZD1222 dose. These receptors came from an adult who received the AZD1222 COVID-19 vaccine.

This clone was seen just once. This chain uses TRBV18 with TRBJ2-1; D may match TRBD1 or TRBD2 (7 bases each). Trimming cost V 1 base and J 7 bases, with 14 bases left between them. CDR1 KGHSH and CDR2 LQKENI come from the germline V gene. The CDR3 totals 15 residues. The CDR3 sequence is CASSPLPGGVNEQFF. The CDR3 DNA is TGTGCCAGCTCACCACTCCCAGGGGGGGTGAATGAGCAGTTCTTC.

The chain carries TRBV24-1 and TRBJ2-3; TRBD1 aligns across 7 bases. V shed 11 bases, J shed 2 bases, and the junction held 6 bases outside the gene matches. The CDR3 sequence is 13 residues long. Looked up from germline, CDR1 is KGHDR and CDR2 is SFDVKD. The CDR3 loop reads CAISGTVTDTQYF. The DNA of the CDR3 is TGTGCCATCTCCGGGACAGTCACAGATACGCAGTATTTT.

The chain is built from TRBV4-1 and TRBJ1-2; TRBD1 matches at 9 bases. Trimming cost V 0 bases and J 3 bases; bases outside gene matches: 2. CDR3 length: 15 amino acids. Germline values: CDR1 MGHRA, CDR2 YSYEKL. This CDR3 is CASSQEGTGHYGYTF. The CDR3 DNA follows: TGCGCCAGCAGCCAAGAAGGGACAGGGCACTATGGCTACACCTTC.

The chain couples TRBV19 to TRBJ2-2, with D perhaps matching TRBD1 or TRBD2 (5 bases each). This CDR3 has 16 amino acids. CDR1 and CDR2 (germline): LNHDA, SQIVND (reference sequence). V was clipped by 7 bases and J by 4 bases, with 19 bases between them. The CDR3 bases are TGTGCCAGTACCCGAAGAGGGCAGGGCCGCACCGGGGAGCTGTTTTTT. Its translation: CASTRRGQGRTGELFF.

The CDR3 DNA is TGTGCCAGCAGCCCCGTGGGCGAAGGCACTGAAGCTTTCTTT. It codes for CASSPVGEGTEAFF. This sequence joins TRBV7-9 and TRBJ1-1; D gene ambiguous. The CDR3 sequence is 14 residues long. V was clipped by 5 bases and J by 4 bases, with 14 bases between them. Per germline, CDR1 SEHNR and CDR2 FQNEAQ (reference sequence). Full variable domain (remainder filled in from reference TRBV7-9 and TRBJ1-1): DTGVSQNPRHKITKRGQNVTFRCDPISEHNRLYWYRQTLGQGPEFLTYFQNEAQLEKSRLLSDRFSAERPKGSFSTLEIQRTEQGDSAMYLCASSPVGEGTEAFFGQGTRLTVV.

The V call is TRBV19, the J call TRBJ2-3, with D tentatively TRBD1 (6 bases). V was clipped by 6 bases and J by 1 base, with 8 bases between them. CDR1 LNHDA and CDR2 SQIVND come from the germline V gene (reference sequence). The CDR3 totals 13 residues. CDR3: CASRTGGTDTQYF. DNA of the CDR3: TGTGCCAGTAGGACAGGCGGCACAGATACGCAGTATTTT.

This clone has just one count. The genes are TRBV5-6 and TRBJ2-5; D gene ambiguous. The CDR3 loop spans 13 amino acids. The V and J ends lost 1 base and 1 base respectively, with 5 bases between them. Germline lookup yields CDR1 SGHDT and CDR2 YYEEEE. The CDR3 sequence is CASSLYSQETQYF. The CDR3 DNA reads TGTGCCAGCAGCTTGTACAGCCAAGAGACCCAGTACTTC.

The rearrangement uses TRBV21-1 and TRBJ1-4; TRBD1 is the table's D call and was not checked against the DNA. TRBV21-1 is marked as a pseudogene. CDR3 size: 15 residues. CDR3 sequence reads: CASSKDGQGLEKLFF. CDR3 coding DNA: TGTGCCAGCAGCAAGGATGGGCAGGGCTTAGAAAAACTGTTTTTT.

The chain joins TRBV30 to TRBJ2-5, with D possibly called TRBD1 or TRBD2 (5 bases each). Trimming pared 0 bases from V and 2 bases from J, leaving 13 bases between. Germline V CDR1 and CDR2: GTSNPN, SVGIG (reference sequence). The CDR3 contains 15 residues. In DNA form, the CDR3 reads TGTGCCTGGAGTGTAGGGACCGCTCTTCAAGAGACCCAGTACTTC. Translating it yields CAWSVGTALQETQYF.

The V call is TRBV29-1, the J call TRBJ2-7, with TRBD2 matching 7 bases. CDR3 length: 12 residues. CDR1 SQVTM and CDR2 ANQGSEA come from the germline V gene. Trimming took 5 bases from V and 1 from J; bases not matched to a gene: 2. In DNA, the CDR3 is TGCAGCGTTTCGGGGGGATCCTACGAGCAGTACTTC. Protein product: CSVSGGSYEQYF.

The CDR3 region has the DNA TGTGCCAGCAGTTTGGGGGCGTCCTCTGGAAACACCATATATTTT. Its translation is CASSLGASSGNTIYF. V usage is TRBV28 and J usage is TRBJ1-3, with D possibly being TRBD1 (6 bases). The germline V gene has CDR1 MDHEN and CDR2 SYDVKM. The CDR3 sequence is 15 residues long. V was cut by 3 bases and J by 0 bases, with 9 bases left in between.

This chain links TRBV4-2 with TRBJ1-5; tentatively, D is TRBD1 (6 bases). The CDR3 spans 16 residues. CDR1 and CDR2 from the germline V gene are LGHNA and YNFKEQ. Trimming cost V 3 bases and J 5 bases, with 17 bases left between them. CDR3 region: CASSQDLGRGYQPQHF. The CDR3, as DNA: TGTGCCAGCAGCCAGGACCTGGGCAGGGGATATCAGCCCCAGCATTTT.

The rearrangement joins TRBV19 to TRBJ1-4, with 7 bases fitting TRBD1. CDR3 length: 13 amino acids. Germline loops: CDR1 LNHDA, CDR2 SQIVND (reference sequence). The V gene end was trimmed by 10 bases and the J gene end by 3 bases; junction bases not matched to a gene: 5. CDR3 loop: CATGGQSNEKLFF. The CDR3 DNA reads TGTGCCACCGGGGGACAGTCTAATGAAAAACTGTTTTTT.

CDR3 loop: CASSYGLAGDSYEQYF. Here the CDR3 DNA reads TGTGCCAGCAGTTACGGACTAGCGGGGGACTCCTACGAGCAGTACTTC. The chain couples TRBV28 to TRBJ2-7, with TRBD2 matching 13 bases. There are 16 residues in the CDR3. V shed 4 bases, J shed 0 bases, and the junction held 3 bases outside the gene matches. Germline CDR1 and CDR2: MDHEN and SYDVKM.

The J gene is TRBJ1-2, the V gene TRBV12-3 or TRBV12-4, with D uncertain. Trimming cost V 5 bases and J 1 base, with 2 bases left between them. The CDR3 has 11 amino acids. CDR3 residues: CASSRNYGYTF. For the CDR3, the DNA is TGTGCCAGCAGTCGTAACTATGGCTACACCTTC.

This sequence joins TRBV6-2 or TRBV6-3 and TRBJ1-1, with TRBD1 matching 7 bases. CDR1 MNHEY and CDR2 SVGEGT come from the germline V gene. The CDR3 extends over 14 amino acids. The trim removed 0 bases at V and 7 bases at J, leaving 5 bases unmatched. The CDR3 region is CASSYSKQGIEAFF. CDR3 sequence (DNA): TGTGCCAGCAGTTACTCGAAACAGGGGATTGAAGCTTTCTTT.

The V gene is TRBV28, the J gene TRBJ1-2, with no clear D. The CDR3 is 16 residues long. CDR1 is MDHEN and CDR2 is SYDVKM in the germline V gene. Trimming left V 6 bases short and J 4 bases short, with 21 bases between. The CDR3 coding sequence is TGTGCCAGCAGCCCCCCCGGCGCCCAGGAGAGCTATGGCTACACCTTC. As protein: CASSPPGAQESYGYTF.

The chain has TRBV7-8 and TRBJ2-3; TRBD2 might be the D (5 bases). There are 13 residues in the CDR3. The germline V gene has CDR1 SGHVS and CDR2 FQNEAQ. Trimming left V 1 base short and J 8 bases short, with 10 bases between. The CDR3: CASSLERRGTQYF. The CDR3 DNA is TGTGCCAGCAGCTTAGAGCGGCGCGGTACGCAGTATTTT.